The text below deals with one TCR beta chain. As yet, its antigen is unknown. The data were taken from a study of cytomegalovirus exposure and HLA in healthy donors. Broader study findings: In an earlier analysis, most TCR beta V segments were productive about 87% or about 30% of the time.

This PCR relied on a set of 60 Vbeta primers and 13 Jbeta primers. Sequencing was performed with immunoSEQ multiplex PCR; in TCRdb, only in-frame clones are kept and a portion is missing. The sample contains roughly 150,000 clones, just over 70% of which appear only once. Trimming removed 4 bases at V and 0 bases at J, with 10 bases between. The CDR3 runs 14 residues. CDR1 is SGHNT and CDR2 is YYREEE in the germline V gene (reference sequence). At collection, donors were nominally healthy, but unrecorded immune exposures were probable. The chain is built from TRBV5-4 and TRBJ1-1; D remains ambiguous. The clonotype originates from a woman in her thirties in good health and CMV-seronegative. The material sequenced was PBMCs. CDR3 protein: CASSLREVNTEAFF. For the CDR3, the DNA is TGTGCCAGCAGCCTACGGGAGGTGAACACTGAAGCTTTCTTT.